A single sample is the source of the 10 T cell receptor beta chains below, sequenced in a study of identical twins (TCRdb year 2016). The library was obtained by 5' RACE. Sequencing was carried out with an Illumina HiSeq 2000. The public reads were reanalyzed by TCRdb: fastp trimming at Q25, MiXCR alignment, in-frame beta chains only. One record per CDR3 amino acid sequence lists the most common genes and DNA. The sample contains about 530,000 distinct CDR3 sequences, about 15% of them found a single time. The top ten constitute about 0.4% of the sample. These data were also filed under a second study, of yellow fever vaccine responses in identical twins.

The sequenced sample was CD4+ T cells sorted from blood. The receptor source for this set is a woman aged 18-29 years in good health.

V gene TRBV19 combines with J gene TRBJ2-7; the D gene could be TRBD1 or TRBD2 (5 bases each). The CDR3 length is 14 residues. Germline V gene sequence: CDR1 LNHDA, CDR2 SQIVND (reference sequence). V was pared by 1 base and J by 2 bases, with 9 bases between. The CDR3 region has the DNA TGTGCCAGTAGTATAGTGAGGGGCCCCTACGAGCAGTACTTC. This translates into CASSIVRGPYEQYF.

This clonotype was picked up a small number of times. This chain joins TRBV6-1 and TRBJ2-5; 10 bases agree with TRBD1. The CDR3 loop spans 16 amino acids. The germline V gene has CDR1 MNHNS and CDR2 SASEGT. Trimming removed 8 bases from V and 4 bases from J; junction bases left unmatched: 13. CDR3 sequence reads: CASGGGQGKLSETQYF. The DNA of the CDR3 is TGTGCCAGCGGGGGGGGACAGGGGAAATTATCAGAGACCCAGTACTTC.

The chain uses TRBV5-5 and TRBJ2-5, with 9 bases identical to TRBD1. The CDR3 contains 14 residues. J was trimmed by 2 bases and V by 6 bases; bases with no gene match: 5. Germline lookup yields CDR1 SGHKS and CDR2 YYEKEE (reference sequence). The CDR3 DNA sequence: TGTGCCAGCATCCCTGGACAGGGGCAAGAGACCCAGTACTTC. Encoded protein: CASIPGQGQETQYF.

V and J are TRBV2 and TRBJ2-1; a possible D gene is TRBD2 (5 bases). Germline CDR1 is SNHLY and CDR2 is FYNNEI. With 5 bases removed from V and 2 bases from J, the gap between germline ends came to 10 bases. This CDR3 spans 14 amino acids. CDR3: CASSLGVTYNEQFF. In nucleotides, the CDR3 is TGTGCCAGCAGTCTCGGGGTAACCTACAATGAGCAGTTCTTC.

This clonotype was observed a few times. V gene TRBV7-2 combines with J gene TRBJ2-1, with 7 bases identical to TRBD2. V dropped 1 base and J dropped 3; count of bases not matched to a gene: 3. This CDR3 contains 15 residues. The V gene's germline CDR1 is SGHTA and CDR2 FQGNSA. The CDR3 sequence is CASSLGGSYYNEQFF. CDR3 nucleotides: TGTGCCAGCAGCTTAGGCGGGAGCTACTACAATGAGCAGTTCTTC. Complete variable domain (other parts from reference TRBV7-2 and TRBJ2-1): GAGVSQSPSNKVTEKGKDVELRCDPISGHTALYWYRQSLGQGLEFLIYFQGNSAPDKSGLPSDRFSAERTGGSVSTLTIQRTQQEDSAVYLCASSLGGSYYNEQFFGPGTRLTVL.

This sequence joins TRBV11-2 and TRBJ2-3, with 13 bases aligning to TRBD2. Germline CDR1 SGHAT, CDR2 FQNNGV. The V segment lost 6 bases and the J segment 6 bases; nucleotides outside the gene matches: 18. CDR3 length: 19 amino acids. Written as DNA, the CDR3 is TGTGCCAGCAGACGACGCCGGACTAGCGGGAGATTGCCCCCGGATACGCAGTATTTT. Translated: CASRRRRTSGRLPPDTQYF.

The chain uses TRBV9 and TRBJ2-1, with D possibly matching TRBD2 (6 bases). Germline V gene data show CDR1 as SGDLS and CDR2 as YYNGEE. Trimming took off 3 bases at V and 9 bases at J, with 13 bases between the two ends. The length of the CDR3 is 13 residues. The CDR3 DNA reads TGTGCCAGCAGCGCACCGGGGAGGAGTGAGCAGTTCTTC. Translating it yields CASSAPGRSEQFF.

The CDR3 DNA is TGCAGCGTTGAAATAAAAGGGTTCGGTCAGTACTTC. This translates into CSVEIKGFGQYF. The chain recombines TRBV29-1 with TRBJ2-7, with no clear D. CDR1 and CDR2 (germline): SQVTM, ANQGSEA. The CDR3 is 12 residues long. Trimming shortened V by 2 bases and J by 10 bases, and 15 bases separated the two germline ends.

This clonotype was detected only a few times. J is TRBJ2-3 and V is TRBV5-1, with a tentative D call TRBD1 (6 bases). The germline V and J ends were trimmed by 4 bases and 1 base, with 13 bases remaining between them. Germline V gene data show CDR1 as SGHRS and CDR2 as YFSETQ. The CDR3 has 15 amino acids. The CDR3 coding sequence is TGCGCCAGCAGCCTCCCGACAGGCCGCACAGATACGCAGTATTTT. Translation gives CASSLPTGRTDTQYF. The complete variable domain, with remaining parts taken from reference TRBV5-1 and TRBJ2-3, reads KAGVTQTPRYLIKTRGQQVTLSCSPISGHRSVSWYQQTPGQGLQFLFEYFSETQRNKGNFPGRFSGRQFSNSRSEMNVSTLELGDSALYLCASSLPTGRTDTQYFGPGTRLTVL.

CDR3 amino acids: CASSHGLTDTQYF. CDR3 nucleotides: TGTGCCAGCAGCCATGGACTCACAGATACGCAGTATTTT. The V call is TRBV14, the J call TRBJ2-3; D is perhaps TRBD2 (5 bases). Germline CDR1 reads SGHDN; CDR2 reads FVKESK. Between the trimmed V and J ends, which lost 3 bases and 2 bases, there was a span of 6 bases. This CDR3 has 13 amino acids.